Each of the 13 T cell receptor beta chains below was sequenced from the same sample in a study of blood T cell repertoires in COVID-19 (dated by TCRdb to the early 2020s). Library construction relied on the immunoSEQ multiplex PCR assay. Entries here come from immuneACCESS through TCRdb and include only in-frame sequences with V and J called. Some clones fail to appear in such tables; in the studies checked, an unresolved V gene covers under half of the shortfall, and the cause of the remainder is unknown. The sample table lists around 100,000 clones, approximately 88% of them with a count of one. Of the sample, 2.7% falls within the top ten clones. The specimen was peripheral blood. These receptors came from a man between 50 and 59 years old with COVID-19, enrolled during active disease.

V usage is TRBV5-1 and J usage is TRBJ1-4; possibly TRBD1 for D (6 bases). Per germline, CDR1 SGHRS and CDR2 YFSETQ. V was clipped by 4 bases and J by 7 bases, with 17 bases between them. The CDR3 has 15 amino acids. The DNA of the CDR3 is TGCGCCAGCAGCCAATGGACGGGACAATTTGAAAAACTGTTTTTT. Protein sequence: CASSQWTGQFEKLFF. The variable domain in full, completed from reference TRBV5-1 and TRBJ1-4, reads KAGVTQTPRYLIKTRGQQVTLSCSPISGHRSVSWYQQTPGQGLQFLFEYFSETQRNKGNFPGRFSGRQFSNSRSEMNVSTLELGDSALYLCASSQWTGQFEKLFFGSGTQLSVL.

V and J are TRBV7-9 and TRBJ2-2, with 7 bases lining up with TRBD1. J gave up 6 bases and V 8 bases, and 21 bases lay outside the gene matches. Germline lookup yields CDR1 SEHNR and CDR2 FQNEAQ (reference sequence). This CDR3 has 18 amino acids. The CDR3, as DNA: TGTGCCAGCTACTATAGAGAGGACAGGCGAGGGCCCCCCGGGGAGCTGTTTTTT. Protein sequence: CASYYREDRRGPPGELFF.

The rearrangement uses TRBV6-5 and TRBJ2-1; D possibly corresponds to TRBD1 (6 bases). The CDR3 has 14 amino acids. Looked up from germline, CDR1 is MNHEY and CDR2 is SVGAGI. Trimming took 6 bases from V and 4 from J, leaving 13 bases between them. The DNA for the CDR3 is TGTGCCAGCAGCCCAGGGGTCACTTACAATGAGCAGTTCTTC. Protein product: CASSPGVTYNEQFF.

This chain connects TRBV19 to TRBJ1-1, with D unclear. The CDR3 runs to 12 residues. Per the germline V gene, CDR1 is LNHDA and CDR2 is SQIVND (reference sequence). Trimming shortened V by 0 bases and J by 8 bases, and 7 bases separated the two germline ends. CDR3 sequence: CASSIDLREAFF. Written as DNA, the CDR3 is TGTGCCAGTAGTATAGATCTACGGGAAGCTTTCTTT.

The rearrangement uses TRBV30 and TRBJ1-5; TRBD1 might be the D (5 bases). The CDR3 has 15 residues. Trimming cost V 3 bases and J 4 bases, with 16 bases left between them. Germline V gives CDR1 GTSNPN, CDR2 SVGIG (reference sequence). Here the CDR3 DNA reads TGTGCCTGGAGCCCCCGTCCAGGGAGGAATCAGCCCCAGCATTTT. Its translation: CAWSPRPGRNQPQHF. The variable domain in full, with the rest retrieved from reference TRBV30 and TRBJ1-5, is SQTIHQWPATLVQPVGSPLSLECTVEGTSNPNLYWYRQAAGRGLQLLFYSVGIGQISSEVPQNLSASRPQDRQFILSSKKLLLSDSGFYLCAWSPRPGRNQPQHFGDGTRLSIL.

The CDR3 DNA reads as TGTGCCAGCAGCTTGGGACATGCGAACACCGGGGAGCTGTTTTTT. It yields the protein CASSLGHANTGELFF. The chain has TRBV5-8 and TRBJ2-2; D not resolved. Trimming took 0 bases from V and 0 from J, leaving 6 bases between them. The CDR3 has 15 residues. Germline V gene data show CDR1 as SGHTS and CDR2 as YDEGEE.

The V gene is TRBV11-1, the J gene TRBJ2-1; 7 bases line up with TRBD1. The CDR3 extends over 16 amino acids. From germline, CDR1 is SGHAT and CDR2 FQDESV (reference sequence). Losses at the gene ends were 3 bases for V and 3 bases for J; bases not matched to a gene: 8. The CDR3 is CASSFTQGSGYNEQFF. The CDR3 nucleotides are TGTGCCAGCAGCTTCACACAGGGGAGTGGCTACAATGAGCAGTTCTTC.

The rearrangement uses TRBV27 and TRBJ1-2; 9 bases match TRBD1. Unmatched junction bases numbered 10, after V lost 0 bases and J lost 5 bases. Germline V lookup: CDR1 MNHEY, CDR2 SMNVEV (reference sequence). CDR3 length: 17 residues. CDR3 bases: TGTGCCAGCAGTTTATCGTATGGACAGGGGAGGACATATGGCTACACCTTC. Protein sequence: CASSLSYGQGRTYGYTF.

This sequence joins TRBV18 and TRBJ1-2; TRBD1 matches 8 bases. Trimming at V came to 4 bases and at J to 14 bases, leaving 12 bases not matched to a gene. This CDR3 is 13 amino acids long. The germline CDR1 and CDR2 sequences are KGHSH and LQKENI. CDR3 in amino acids: CASSQPGQVAYTF. CDR3 DNA sequence: TGTGCCAGCTCACAACCGGGACAGGTGGCTTATACCTTC. Full variable domain (rest looked up from reference TRBV18 and TRBJ1-2): NAGVMQNPRHLVRRRGQEARLRCSPMKGHSHVYWYRQLPEEGLKFMVYLQKENIIDESGMPKERFSAEFPKEGPSILRIQQVVRGDSAAYFCASSQPGQVAYTFGSGTRLTVV.

J is TRBJ2-1 and V is TRBV27; TRBD1 aligns across 8 bases. Germline CDR1 and CDR2: MNHEY and SMNVEV (reference sequence). There are 14 residues in the CDR3. The V segment lost 6 bases and the J segment 7 bases; nucleotides outside the gene matches: 8. In DNA, the CDR3 is TGTGCCAGCAGCCGGCAGGGGGCGCCTAATGAGCAGTTCTTC. Translating gives CASSRQGAPNEQFF.

This clone was seen once. This chain uses TRBV9 with TRBJ1-2; unclear D gene. V was shortened by 0 bases and J by 3 bases, with 15 bases between the two germline ends. The CDR3 length is 16 residues. CDR1 is SGDLS and CDR2 is YYNGEE in the germline V gene. The CDR3 spells CASSVDGRKEDYGYTF. The DNA of the CDR3 is TGTGCCAGCAGCGTAGACGGAAGAAAGGAGGACTATGGCTACACCTTC.

This clone occurred a few times. The V gene is TRBV18, the J gene TRBJ1-1, with D maybe TRBD1 (5 bases). Per germline, CDR1 KGHSH and CDR2 LQKENI. Between the trimmed V and J ends, which lost 5 bases and 7 bases, there was a span of 17 bases. The CDR3 totals 14 residues. CDR3 protein: CASSYRVDTLEAFF. Here the CDR3 DNA reads TGTGCCAGCTCATACCGCGTGGACACCCTTGAAGCTTTCTTT.

This chain connects TRBV6-5 to TRBJ2-7; D possibly corresponds to TRBD1 (5 bases). Trimming pared 11 bases from V and 4 bases from J, leaving 21 bases between. This CDR3 is built from 14 residues. Germline CDR1 MNHEY, CDR2 SVGAGI. CDR3 in amino acids: CASTGASAPYEQYF. Written as DNA, the CDR3 is TGTGCCTCCACAGGCGCGAGCGCCCCGTACGAGCAGTACTTC.